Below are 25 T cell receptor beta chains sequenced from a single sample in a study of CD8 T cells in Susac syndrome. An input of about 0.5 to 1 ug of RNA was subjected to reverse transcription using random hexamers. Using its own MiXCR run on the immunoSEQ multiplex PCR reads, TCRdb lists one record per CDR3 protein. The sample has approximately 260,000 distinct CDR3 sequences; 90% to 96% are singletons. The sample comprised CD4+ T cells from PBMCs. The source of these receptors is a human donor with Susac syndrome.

This CDR3 reads CASSQDPSYNEQFF. The DNA for the CDR3 is TGTGCCAGCAGCCAAGATCCCTCCTACAATGAGCAGTTCTTC. V and J are TRBV3-1 and TRBJ2-1; no definite D call. The length of the CDR3 is 14 residues. Trimming left V 0 bases short and J 0 bases short, with 3 bases between. Per the germline V gene, CDR1 is LGHDT and CDR2 is YNNKEL (reference sequence).

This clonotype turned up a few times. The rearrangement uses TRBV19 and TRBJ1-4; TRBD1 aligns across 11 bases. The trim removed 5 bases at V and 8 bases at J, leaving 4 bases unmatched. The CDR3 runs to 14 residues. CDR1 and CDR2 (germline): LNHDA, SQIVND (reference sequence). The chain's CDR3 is CASSLGQGAEKLFF. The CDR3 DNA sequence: TGTGCCAGTAGTCTCGGACAGGGGGCCGAAAAACTGTTTTTT.

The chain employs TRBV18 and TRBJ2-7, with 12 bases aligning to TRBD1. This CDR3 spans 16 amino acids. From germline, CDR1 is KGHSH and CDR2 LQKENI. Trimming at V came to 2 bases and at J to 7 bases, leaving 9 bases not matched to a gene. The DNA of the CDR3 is TGTGCCAGCTCACCAAATCTTCGGGACAGGGGGCAGGAGCAGTACTTC. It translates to CASSPNLRDRGQEQYF.

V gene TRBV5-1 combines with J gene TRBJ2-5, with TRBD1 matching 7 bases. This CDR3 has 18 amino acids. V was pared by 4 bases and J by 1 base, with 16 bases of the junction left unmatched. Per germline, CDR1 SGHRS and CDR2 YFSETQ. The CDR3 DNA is TGCGCCAGCAGCCCGGGAAAGATAACGGGACAGTTCCAAGAGACCCAGTACTTC. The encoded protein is CASSPGKITGQFQETQYF.

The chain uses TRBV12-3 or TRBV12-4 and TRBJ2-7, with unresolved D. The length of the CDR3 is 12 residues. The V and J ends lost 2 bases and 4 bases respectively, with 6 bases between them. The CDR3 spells CASSLMLYEQYF. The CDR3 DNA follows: TGTGCCAGCAGTTTAATGCTTTACGAGCAGTACTTC.

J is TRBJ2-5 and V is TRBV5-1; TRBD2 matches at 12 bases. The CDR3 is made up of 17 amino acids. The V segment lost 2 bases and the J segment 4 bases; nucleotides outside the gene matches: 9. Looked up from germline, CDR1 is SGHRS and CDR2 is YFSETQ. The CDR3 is CASSFRLAGGDRETQYF. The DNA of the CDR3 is TGCGCCAGCAGCTTCCGTCTAGCGGGAGGGGATAGAGAGACCCAGTACTTC.

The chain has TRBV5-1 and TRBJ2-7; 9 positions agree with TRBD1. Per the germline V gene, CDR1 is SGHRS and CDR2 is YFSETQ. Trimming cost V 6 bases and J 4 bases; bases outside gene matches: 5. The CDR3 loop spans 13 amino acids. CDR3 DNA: TGCGCCAGCAAACCGGGACAGGGATACGAGCAGTACTTC. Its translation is CASKPGQGYEQYF.

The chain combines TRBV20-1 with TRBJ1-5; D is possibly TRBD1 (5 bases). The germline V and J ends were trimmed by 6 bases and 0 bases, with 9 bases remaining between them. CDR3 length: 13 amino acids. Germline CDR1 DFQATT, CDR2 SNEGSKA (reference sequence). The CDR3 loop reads CSALTDSNQPQHF. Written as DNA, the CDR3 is TGCAGTGCCCTGACAGATAGCAATCAGCCCCAGCATTTT.

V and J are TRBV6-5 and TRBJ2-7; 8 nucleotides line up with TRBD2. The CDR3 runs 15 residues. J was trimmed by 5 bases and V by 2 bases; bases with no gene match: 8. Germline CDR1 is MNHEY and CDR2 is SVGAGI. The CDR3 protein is CASSYPGGGGDEQYF. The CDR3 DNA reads TGTGCCAGCAGTTACCCGGGAGGGGGAGGTGACGAGCAGTACTTC.

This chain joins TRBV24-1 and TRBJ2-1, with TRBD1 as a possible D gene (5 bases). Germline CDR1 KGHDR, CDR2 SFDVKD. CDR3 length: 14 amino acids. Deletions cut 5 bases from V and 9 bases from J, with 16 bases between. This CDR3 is CATSGGLGQGEQFF. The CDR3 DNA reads TGTGCCACCAGTGGGGGTTTAGGTCAGGGTGAGCAGTTCTTC.

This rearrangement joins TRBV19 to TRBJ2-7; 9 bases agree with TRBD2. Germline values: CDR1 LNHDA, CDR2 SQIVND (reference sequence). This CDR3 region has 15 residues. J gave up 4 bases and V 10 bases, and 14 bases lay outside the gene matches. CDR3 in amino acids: CATKNVGSGRYEQYF. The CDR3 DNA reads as TGTGCCACTAAAAACGTGGGCAGCGGGAGGTACGAGCAGTACTTC.

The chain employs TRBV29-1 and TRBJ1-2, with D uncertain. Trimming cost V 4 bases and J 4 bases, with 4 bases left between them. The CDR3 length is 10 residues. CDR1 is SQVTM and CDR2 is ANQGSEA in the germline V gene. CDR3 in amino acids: CSVGAYGYTF. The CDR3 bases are TGCAGCGTTGGTGCCTATGGCTACACCTTC.

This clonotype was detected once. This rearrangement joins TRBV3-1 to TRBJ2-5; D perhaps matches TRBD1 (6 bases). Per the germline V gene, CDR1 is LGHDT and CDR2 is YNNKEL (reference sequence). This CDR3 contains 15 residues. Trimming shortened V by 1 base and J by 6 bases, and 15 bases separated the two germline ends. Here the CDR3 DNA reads TGTGCCAGCAGCCAAGCCGGGACACGTGGGAAGACCCAGTACTTC. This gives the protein CASSQAGTRGKTQYF.

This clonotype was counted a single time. The DNA for the CDR3 is TGTGCCAGCCGAGCGGGAGTATACGAAGAGACCCAGTACTTC. Translated, it gives CASRAGVYEETQYF. The chain has TRBV27 and TRBJ2-5; 8 bases map to TRBD2. The CDR3 is 14 amino acids. The germline V gene has CDR1 MNHEY and CDR2 SMNVEV (reference sequence). The V gene end was trimmed by 8 bases and the J gene end by 3 bases; junction bases not matched to a gene: 8.

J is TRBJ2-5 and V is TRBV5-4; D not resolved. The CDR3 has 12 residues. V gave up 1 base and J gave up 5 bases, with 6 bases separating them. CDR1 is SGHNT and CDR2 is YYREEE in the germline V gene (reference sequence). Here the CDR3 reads CASSLPAETQYF. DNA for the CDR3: TGTGCCAGCAGCTTGCCCGCGGAGACCCAGTACTTC.

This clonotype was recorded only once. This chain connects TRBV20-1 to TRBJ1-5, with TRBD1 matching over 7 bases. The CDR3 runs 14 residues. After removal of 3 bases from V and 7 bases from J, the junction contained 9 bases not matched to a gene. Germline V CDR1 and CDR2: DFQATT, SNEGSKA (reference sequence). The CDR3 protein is CSASRDSGQQPQHF. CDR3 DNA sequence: TGCAGTGCTAGCAGGGACAGCGGCCAACAGCCCCAGCATTTT.

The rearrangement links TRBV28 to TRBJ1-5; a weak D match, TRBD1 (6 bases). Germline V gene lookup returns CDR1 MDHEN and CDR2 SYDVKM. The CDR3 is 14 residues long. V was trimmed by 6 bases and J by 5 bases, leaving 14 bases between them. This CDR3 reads CASRVGGADQPQHF. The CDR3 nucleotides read TGTGCCAGCAGAGTTGGGGGGGCGGATCAGCCCCAGCATTTT.

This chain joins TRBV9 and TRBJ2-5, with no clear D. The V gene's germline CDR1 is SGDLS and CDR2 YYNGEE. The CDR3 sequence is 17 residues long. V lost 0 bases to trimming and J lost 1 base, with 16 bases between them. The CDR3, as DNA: TGTGCCAGCAGCGTAGTCCCTGATGCCAACTCCCAAGAGACCCAGTACTTC. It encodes CASSVVPDANSQETQYF.

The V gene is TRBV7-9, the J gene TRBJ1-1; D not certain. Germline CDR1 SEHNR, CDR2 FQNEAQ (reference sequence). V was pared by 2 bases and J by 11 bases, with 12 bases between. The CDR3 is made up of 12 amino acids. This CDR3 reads CASSLSPPGAFF. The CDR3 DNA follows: TGTGCCAGCAGCTTATCACCACCGGGGGCTTTCTTT.

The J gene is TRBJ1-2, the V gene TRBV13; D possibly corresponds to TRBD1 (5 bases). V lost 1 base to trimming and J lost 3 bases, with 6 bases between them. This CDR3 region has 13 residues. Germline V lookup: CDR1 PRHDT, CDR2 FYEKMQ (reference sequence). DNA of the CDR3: TGTGCCAGCAGCTTAGTGGGGGACTATGGCTACACCTTC. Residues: CASSLVGDYGYTF.

The DNA for the CDR3 is TGCAGCGTGCGGGACCGCGTCTCCTACGAGCAGTACTTC. Translated: CSVRDRVSYEQYF. The chain couples TRBV29-1 to TRBJ2-7, with D perhaps TRBD2 (6 bases). The CDR3 covers 13 residues. Germline V gene data show CDR1 as SQVTM and CDR2 as ANQGSEA. V dropped 6 bases and J dropped 0 bases, with 12 bases sitting between them.

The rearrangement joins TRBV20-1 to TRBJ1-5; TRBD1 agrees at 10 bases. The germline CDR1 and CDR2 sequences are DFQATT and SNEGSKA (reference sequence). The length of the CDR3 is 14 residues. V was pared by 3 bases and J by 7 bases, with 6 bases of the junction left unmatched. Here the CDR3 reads CSARTTGGEQPQHF. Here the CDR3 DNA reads TGCAGTGCTAGGACGACAGGGGGCGAACAGCCCCAGCATTTT.

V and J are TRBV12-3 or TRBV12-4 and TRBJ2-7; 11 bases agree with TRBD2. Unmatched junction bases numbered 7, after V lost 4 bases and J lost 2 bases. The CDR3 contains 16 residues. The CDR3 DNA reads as TGTGCCAGCAGTTCTCGAACTAGCGGGAGTACCTACGAGCAGTACTTC. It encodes CASSSRTSGSTYEQYF.

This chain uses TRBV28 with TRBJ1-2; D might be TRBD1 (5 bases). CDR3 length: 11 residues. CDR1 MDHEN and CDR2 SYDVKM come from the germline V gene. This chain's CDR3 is CLAEGNYGYTF. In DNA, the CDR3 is TGTTTGGCGGAGGGGAACTATGGCTACACCTTC.

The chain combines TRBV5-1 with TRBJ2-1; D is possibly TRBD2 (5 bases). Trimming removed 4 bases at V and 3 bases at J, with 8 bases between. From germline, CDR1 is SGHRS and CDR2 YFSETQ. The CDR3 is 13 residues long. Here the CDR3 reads CASSHTSYNEQFF. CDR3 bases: TGCGCCAGCAGCCACACTAGCTACAATGAGCAGTTCTTC.